The rows below give T cell receptor beta chains drawn from one sample of a study of T-cell memory formation after mild COVID-19. TCRdb reprocessed the 5' RACE reads via MiXCR and lists one record per CDR3 protein. The profile shows 450,000 or so distinct CDR3 sequences, nearly 25% of them singletons. Sequenced input: PBMCs or a T cell subset sorted from them (not recorded which). The receptors were sampled from an adult woman who had mild COVID-19 (a few samples of this study predate the infection). Cell type and time point are not known. The CDR3 runs from the conserved cysteine through the conserved F or W. The D gene is left open where the match is weak. Not all rows give a size; the values are once, few, many and, for expanded clones, a class.

j_call: TRBJ2-1; clone_size: NA; d_call: TRBD1; v_call: TRBV5-1; cdr3_nt: TGCGCCAGCAGCTGGGACAGGGGATCAGTCAATGAGCAGTTCTTC; cdr3_aa: CASSWDRGSVNEQFF
j_call: TRBJ2-1; clone_size: NA; d_call: TRBD1; v_call: TRBV4-1; cdr3_nt: TGCGCCAGCAGCCAAGGAGCGGGACAGGGATATGAGCAGTTCTTC; cdr3_aa: CASSQGAGQGYEQFF
j_call: TRBJ1-5; clone_size: few; d_call: TRBD1; v_call: TRBV18; cdr3_nt: TGTGCCAGCACCTCCGGGACAGACAATCAGCCCCAGCATTTT; cdr3_aa: CASTSGTDNQPQHF
j_call: TRBJ1-2; clone_size: NA; d_call: NA; v_call: TRBV20-1; cdr3_nt: TGCAGTGCTAGAGATAAAATGGGGAACTATGGCTACACCTTC; cdr3_aa: CSARDKMGNYGYTF
j_call: TRBJ1-5; clone_size: NA; d_call: NA; v_call: TRBV15; cdr3_nt: TGTGCCACCAGCGGCCTGGACAGCACTGGGGGGGCGTACAATCAGCCCCAGCATTTT; cdr3_aa: CATSGLDSTGGAYNQPQHF
j_call: TRBJ1-2; clone_size: few; d_call: NA; v_call: TRBV29-1; cdr3_nt: TGCAGCGGACAGTCGCTCGGCTATGGCTACACCTTC; cdr3_aa: CSGQSLGYGYTF
j_call: TRBJ2-1; clone_size: many; d_call: TRBD1; v_call: TRBV29-1; cdr3_nt: TGCAGCGTTGAACGGGACAGGGTAATCCGCAATGAGCAGTTCTTC; cdr3_aa: CSVERDRVIRNEQFF
j_call: TRBJ2-1; clone_size: NA; d_call: NA; v_call: TRBV7-9; cdr3_nt: TGTGCCAGCAGACCTAAGCCGGGACATGAATACAATGAGCAGTTCTTC; cdr3_aa: CASRPKPGHEYNEQFF
j_call: TRBJ2-7; clone_size: NA; d_call: NA; v_call: TRBV3-1; cdr3_nt: TGTGCCAGCAGCCAGGGAGGAAATCCCTACGAGCAGTACTTC; cdr3_aa: CASSQGGNPYEQYF
j_call: TRBJ2-3; clone_size: few; d_call: TRBD1; v_call: TRBV2; cdr3_nt: TGTGCCAGCAGAACAGGGGGCACGCAGTATTTT; cdr3_aa: CASRTGGTQYF
j_call: TRBJ2-1; clone_size: few; d_call: NA; v_call: TRBV5-6; cdr3_nt: TGTGCCAGCAGCTTGGAGACCCCGGCGCAGTTCTTC; cdr3_aa: CASSLETPAQFF
j_call: TRBJ2-1; clone_size: NA; d_call: NA; v_call: TRBV7-9; cdr3_nt: TGTGCCAGCGGCAAACCCGGGGAGTATAGATACAATGAGCAGTTCTTC; cdr3_aa: CASGKPGEYRYNEQFF
j_call: TRBJ2-5; clone_size: NA; d_call: TRBD1; v_call: TRBV12-3/TRBV12-4; cdr3_nt: TGTGCCAGCAGTCCAGGACAGGGTGGATCCCAAGAGACCCAGTACTTC; cdr3_aa: CASSPGQGGSQETQYF
j_call: TRBJ2-1; clone_size: NA; d_call: NA; v_call: TRBV14; cdr3_nt: TGTGCCAGCAGCCCCCTTTGGTCCTACAATGAGCAGTTCTTC; cdr3_aa: CASSPLWSYNEQFF
j_call: TRBJ2-2; clone_size: NA; d_call: NA; v_call: TRBV29-1; cdr3_nt: TGCAGCGTTGGCCGGACAGTTGCCGGGGAGCTGTTTTTT; cdr3_aa: CSVGRTVAGELFF
j_call: TRBJ2-7; clone_size: few; d_call: TRBD2; v_call: TRBV18; cdr3_nt: TGTGCCAGCTCACCACTGACCCTAGCGGGAGGTACCTACGAGCAGTACTTC; cdr3_aa: CASSPLTLAGGTYEQYF
j_call: TRBJ2-7; clone_size: few; d_call: NA; v_call: TRBV3-1; cdr3_nt: TGTGCCAGCAGCCAAGGAATCTACGAGCAGTACTTC; cdr3_aa: CASSQGIYEQYF
j_call: TRBJ2-7; clone_size: once; d_call: NA; v_call: TRBV7-3; cdr3_nt: TGTGCCAGCAGCCCAGACAGTATACGGGGCTACGAGCAGTACTTC; cdr3_aa: CASSPDSIRGYEQYF
j_call: TRBJ2-4; clone_size: NA; d_call: NA; v_call: TRBV13; cdr3_nt: TGTGCCAGCAGCTCTAACGATCAGGGGAACATTCAGTACTTC; cdr3_aa: CASSSNDQGNIQYF
j_call: TRBJ2-2; clone_size: NA; d_call: TRBD1; v_call: TRBV9; cdr3_nt: TGTGCCAGCAGCCAACCGGGACAGGGTCTTGAGGAGCTGTTTTTT; cdr3_aa: CASSQPGQGLEELFF
j_call: TRBJ2-5; clone_size: NA; d_call: TRBD2; v_call: TRBV12-3/TRBV12-4; cdr3_nt: TGTGCCAGCAGTTTCGGACTAGCGGGGTCCCAAGAGACCCAGTACTTC; cdr3_aa: CASSFGLAGSQETQYF
j_call: TRBJ1-1; clone_size: NA; d_call: TRBD1; v_call: TRBV29-1; cdr3_nt: TGCAGCCTCGGACAGGGCGGATTAGCCACTGAAGCTTTCTTT; cdr3_aa: CSLGQGGLATEAFF
j_call: TRBJ2-3; clone_size: NA; d_call: TRBD2; v_call: TRBV2; cdr3_nt: TGTGCCAGCAGGGGACTAGCGGCGTCCTTCACAGATACGCAGTATTTT; cdr3_aa: CASRGLAASFTDTQYF
j_call: TRBJ2-3; clone_size: few; d_call: NA; v_call: TRBV24-1; cdr3_nt: TGTGCCACCAGTGATCCGAGCGGCAACACAGATACGCAGTATTTT; cdr3_aa: CATSDPSGNTDTQYF
j_call: TRBJ2-7; clone_size: few; d_call: NA; v_call: TRBV20-1; cdr3_nt: TGCAGTGCCGGCCCCACGGGGGACTGGTACGAGCAGTACTTC; cdr3_aa: CSAGPTGDWYEQYF
j_call: TRBJ2-1; clone_size: few; d_call: NA; v_call: TRBV19; cdr3_nt: TGTGCCAGTAGTATACGGGCCCGGGGGGCTACCTACAATGAGCAGTTCTTC; cdr3_aa: CASSIRARGATYNEQFF
j_call: TRBJ2-3; clone_size: few; d_call: NA; v_call: TRBV30; cdr3_nt: TGTGCCTGGTCCAGCGGCGACACAGATACGCAGTATTTT; cdr3_aa: CAWSSGDTDTQYF
j_call: TRBJ2-5; clone_size: few; d_call: NA; v_call: TRBV29-1; cdr3_nt: TGCAGCGTTGAAGTCCCGGGCAGGGAGACCCAGTACTTC; cdr3_aa: CSVEVPGRETQYF
j_call: TRBJ2-1; clone_size: few; d_call: NA; v_call: TRBV20-1; cdr3_nt: TGCAGTTGCTACGGCGCGGGTTCGACCTACAATGAGCAGTTCTTC; cdr3_aa: CSCYGAGSTYNEQFF
j_call: TRBJ2-1; clone_size: NA; d_call: NA; v_call: TRBV12-3/TRBV12-4; cdr3_nt: TGTGCCAGCAGTTTACCTAGTAACAATGAGCAGTTCTTC; cdr3_aa: CASSLPSNNEQFF
j_call: TRBJ2-7; clone_size: NA; d_call: NA; v_call: TRBV21-1; cdr3_nt: TGTGCCAGCAGCAAAGGGGCTACCTACTTC; cdr3_aa: CASSKGATYF
j_call: TRBJ2-2; clone_size: few; d_call: NA; v_call: TRBV15; cdr3_nt: TGTGCCACCAGCAGAGACCTCGAGCCCGGGGAGCTGTTTTTT; cdr3_aa: CATSRDLEPGELFF
j_call: TRBJ2-1; clone_size: few; d_call: TRBD1; v_call: TRBV2; cdr3_nt: TGTGCCAGCAGTTTTATACCGGGACAGGGGGACAATGAGCAGTTCTTC; cdr3_aa: CASSFIPGQGDNEQFF
j_call: TRBJ2-1; clone_size: few; d_call: TRBD1; v_call: TRBV2; cdr3_nt: TGTGCCAGCAACACAGGGGGCTGGGATGAGCAGTTCTTC; cdr3_aa: CASNTGGWDEQFF
j_call: TRBJ2-2; clone_size: few; d_call: TRBD2; v_call: TRBV7-3; cdr3_nt: TGTGCCAGCAGCATCGGACTAGTCTTTATCCCCGGGGAGCTGTTTTTT; cdr3_aa: CASSIGLVFIPGELFF
j_call: TRBJ2-7; clone_size: few; d_call: TRBD1; v_call: TRBV27; cdr3_nt: TGTGCCAGCAGCCCCTGGGACAGCGATCCCTACGAGCAGTACTTC; cdr3_aa: CASSPWDSDPYEQYF
j_call: TRBJ1-5; clone_size: few; d_call: TRBD1; v_call: TRBV6-5; cdr3_nt: TGTGCCAGCAGCGACAGGGGGCAAAATCAGCCCCAGCATTTT; cdr3_aa: CASSDRGQNQPQHF
j_call: TRBJ2-3; clone_size: NA; d_call: TRBD2; v_call: TRBV30; cdr3_nt: TGTGCCTGGAGTGTAGGACTAGCGGGTCATGGAGATACGCAGTATTTT; cdr3_aa: CAWSVGLAGHGDTQYF
j_call: TRBJ2-2; clone_size: once; d_call: NA; v_call: TRBV25-1; cdr3_nt: TGTGCCAGCAGTGATACGTACGGGTACACCGGGGAGCTGTTTTTT; cdr3_aa: CASSDTYGYTGELFF
j_call: TRBJ2-3; clone_size: NA; d_call: NA; v_call: TRBV4-1; cdr3_nt: TGCGCCAGCAGCCAAGATGTGAGGACGGCCCCAGATACGCAGTATTTT; cdr3_aa: CASSQDVRTAPDTQYF
j_call: TRBJ1-1; clone_size: NA; d_call: NA; v_call: TRBV15; cdr3_nt: TGTGCCACCAGCAGAGAGACGAACACTGAAGCTTTCTTT; cdr3_aa: CATSRETNTEAFF
j_call: TRBJ1-2; clone_size: few; d_call: NA; v_call: TRBV30; cdr3_nt: TGTGCCTGGAGTATTGGGGGCGCAGGAAATGGCTACACCTTC; cdr3_aa: CAWSIGGAGNGYTF
j_call: TRBJ2-3; clone_size: NA; d_call: TRBD2; v_call: TRBV30; cdr3_nt: TGTGCCTGGAGTCGACTAGCGGGAGTGTTCACAGATACGCAGTATTTT; cdr3_aa: CAWSRLAGVFTDTQYF
j_call: TRBJ2-3; clone_size: few; d_call: TRBD1; v_call: TRBV7-9; cdr3_nt: TGTGCCAGCAGGTTAACAGGGGTAGATACGCAGTATTTT; cdr3_aa: CASRLTGVDTQYF
j_call: TRBJ2-1; clone_size: few; d_call: TRBD2; v_call: TRBV6-2/TRBV6-3; cdr3_nt: TGTGCCAGCAGTTACTTGCCGGGAGGGTGGGGTGAGCAGTTCTTC; cdr3_aa: CASSYLPGGWGEQFF
j_call: TRBJ2-1; clone_size: few; d_call: TRBD1; v_call: TRBV7-3; cdr3_nt: TGTGCCAGCAGCTTAACCCGCCGGGACAGGAACAATGAGCAGTTCTTC; cdr3_aa: CASSLTRRDRNNEQFF
j_call: TRBJ2-7; clone_size: few; d_call: NA; v_call: TRBV6-2/TRBV6-3; cdr3_nt: TGTGCCAGCAGTTACGGGGCGACCGACGAGCAGTACTTC; cdr3_aa: CASSYGATDEQYF
j_call: TRBJ2-1; clone_size: NA; d_call: NA; v_call: TRBV19; cdr3_nt: TGTGCCAGTAGTGTGGCGTGGGACAATGAGCAGTTCTTC; cdr3_aa: CASSVAWDNEQFF
j_call: TRBJ2-2; clone_size: few; d_call: NA; v_call: TRBV15; cdr3_nt: TGTGCCACCAGCAGAGACAGGGCCGGGGAGCTGTTTTTT; cdr3_aa: CATSRDRAGELFF
j_call: TRBJ1-2; clone_size: once; d_call: NA; v_call: TRBV2; cdr3_nt: TGTGCCAGCAGTGACACGGCGAGGGTCTATGGCTACACCTTC; cdr3_aa: CASSDTARVYGYTF
j_call: TRBJ1-2; clone_size: few; d_call: NA; v_call: TRBV30; cdr3_nt: TGTGCCTGGCAGGAACAGGGAGGAGGTGGCTACACCTTC; cdr3_aa: CAWQEQGGGGYTF
j_call: TRBJ2-7; clone_size: NA; d_call: TRBD2; v_call: TRBV6-1; cdr3_nt: TGTGCCAGCAGTGAAGCGAGTCTAGCGGGAGACGAGCAGTACTTC; cdr3_aa: CASSEASLAGDEQYF
j_call: TRBJ2-1; clone_size: few; d_call: NA; v_call: TRBV9; cdr3_nt: TGTGCCAGCAGCGTAGCTGGTACGGGCAATGAGCAGTTCTTC; cdr3_aa: CASSVAGTGNEQFF
j_call: TRBJ2-3; clone_size: NA; d_call: NA; v_call: TRBV24-1; cdr3_nt: TGTGCCACCAGTGATTTCACAGATACGCAGTATTTT; cdr3_aa: CATSDFTDTQYF
j_call: TRBJ2-3; clone_size: NA; d_call: TRBD2; v_call: TRBV4-3; cdr3_nt: TGCGCCAGCAGCCAAGAGAAGCGGGAGGTGGATACGCAGTATTTT; cdr3_aa: CASSQEKREVDTQYF
j_call: TRBJ2-7; clone_size: NA; d_call: TRBD1; v_call: TRBV12-3/TRBV12-4; cdr3_nt: TGTGCCAGCAGTCGAGGACAGGGGGCATCGTACTTC; cdr3_aa: CASSRGQGASYF
j_call: TRBJ2-7; clone_size: few; d_call: TRBD1; v_call: TRBV3-1; cdr3_nt: TGTGCCAGCAGCCAAGGGGGACAGGGATTTTACGAGCAGTACTTC; cdr3_aa: CASSQGGQGFYEQYF
j_call: TRBJ1-2; clone_size: NA; d_call: NA; v_call: TRBV10-3; cdr3_nt: TGTGCCATCAGTGAGTCCGGCGGCAACTATGGCTACACCTTC; cdr3_aa: CAISESGGNYGYTF
j_call: TRBJ2-7; clone_size: NA; d_call: NA; v_call: TRBV20-1; cdr3_nt: TGCAGTGCTAGAGTCGGCCTTACCTACGAGCAGTACTTC; cdr3_aa: CSARVGLTYEQYF
j_call: TRBJ2-7; clone_size: few; d_call: TRBD1; v_call: TRBV6-1; cdr3_nt: TGTGCCAGCAGTGATGACGACAGGGGCTCCTACGAGCAGTACTTC; cdr3_aa: CASSDDDRGSYEQYF